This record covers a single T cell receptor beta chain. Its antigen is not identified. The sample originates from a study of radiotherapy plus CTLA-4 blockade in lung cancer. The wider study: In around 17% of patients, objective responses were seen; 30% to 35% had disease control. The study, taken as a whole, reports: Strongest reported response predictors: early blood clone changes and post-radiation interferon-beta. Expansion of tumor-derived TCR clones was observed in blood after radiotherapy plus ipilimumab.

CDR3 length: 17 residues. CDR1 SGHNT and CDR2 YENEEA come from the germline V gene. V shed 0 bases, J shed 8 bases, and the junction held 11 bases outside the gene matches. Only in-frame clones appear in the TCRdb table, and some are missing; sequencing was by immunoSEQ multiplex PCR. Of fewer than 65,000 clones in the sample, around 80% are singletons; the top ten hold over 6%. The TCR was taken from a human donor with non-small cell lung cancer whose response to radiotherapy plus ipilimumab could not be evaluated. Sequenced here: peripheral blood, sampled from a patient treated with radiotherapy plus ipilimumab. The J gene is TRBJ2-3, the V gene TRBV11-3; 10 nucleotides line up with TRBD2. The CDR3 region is CASSLDLSGGVRRTQYF. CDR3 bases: TGTGCCAGCAGCTTAGATCTAAGCGGGGGGGTTCGTCGTACGCAGTATTTT. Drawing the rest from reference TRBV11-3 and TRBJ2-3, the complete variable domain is EAGVVQSPRYKIIEKKQPVAFWCNPISGHNTLYWYLQNLGQGPELLIRYENEEAVDDSQLPKDRFSAERLKGVDSTLKIQPAELGDSAVYLCASSLDLSGGVRRTQYFGPGTRLTVL.